This TCR beta chain was observed in a study of OX40 agonist ivuxolimab in advanced cancers. From germline, CDR1 is LGHNT and CDR2 FRNRAP. V was pared by 7 bases and J by 4 bases, with 20 bases between. This CDR3 is built from 16 residues. This clone was recorded once. Using immunoSEQ multiplex PCR, the repertoire was profiled, and TCRdb retains in-frame clones only, with some absent. In the table there are tens of thousands of clones, just under 85% of which are singletons. No patient had autoimmune disease or received systemic immunosuppression. The sequencing here drew on CD4+ or CD8+ T cells sorted from blood, taken in a trial of the OX40 agonist ivuxolimab. The clonotype was recovered from an adult with an advanced solid tumor such as melanoma, head and neck, liver or kidney cancer. The V call is TRBV12-5, the J call TRBJ2-1; D gene unclear. The CDR3 nucleotides are TGTGCTAGTGCACCGCTTCTGGGTAAAGAATACAATGAGCAGTTCTTC. Its protein is CASAPLLGKEYNEQFF.